These T cell receptor beta chains were read from a single sample in a study of immune evolution from preneoplasia to lung adenocarcinoma. TCRdb's copy holds only in-frame clones and misses some; the assay was immunoSEQ multiplex PCR. The sample gives several thousand clones, less than 85% of which show up once; 8.5% is in the top ten. Sequencing input: FFPE atypical adenomatous hyperplasia tissue from the lung. Source of these receptors: a donor aged 70 or over with lung adenocarcinoma. Some clones in this sample may be carry-over from other donors' samples. CDR3s include the opening cysteine and the closing phenylalanine or tryptophan. D genes are given only for firm matches. Size values are once, few and many counts, or a class for expanded clones, and some rows have none.

TRBJ2-3 TRBV4-1 NA NA CASSPGTTDTQYF TGCGCCAGCAGCCCGGGGACCACCGATACGCAGTATTTT
TRBJ2-7 TRBV30 TRBD1 NA CAWNRGTYEQYF TGTGCCTGGAACAGGGGGACCTACGAGCAGTACTTC
TRBJ1-2 TRBV9 TRBD1 once CASERTGAGYTF TGTGCCAGTGAGCGGACAGGGGCTGGCTACACCTTC
TRBJ2-7 TRBV5-1 NA few CASSLGQGGFDEQYF TGCGCCAGCAGCTTGGGACAGGGAGGGTTCGACGAGCAGTACTTC
TRBJ1-1 TRBV6-4 TRBD1 few CASRVDRGRDTEAFF TGTGCCAGCAGAGTCGACAGGGGCCGGGACACTGAAGCTTTCTTT
TRBJ2-5 TRBV30 TRBD1 NA CAWSPDRGRASETQYF TGTGCCTGGAGTCCAGACAGGGGGCGAGCAAGTGAGACCCAGTACTTC
TRBJ1-1 TRBV2 NA NA CASNRGDTEAFF TGTGCCAGCAATCGGGGGGACACTGAAGCTTTCTTT
TRBJ2-5 TRBV2 NA NA CASSDGDRGLETQYF TGTGCCAGCAGTGACGGGGATAGGGGATTAGAGACCCAGTACTTC
TRBJ1-3 TRBV5-6 NA NA CASTEGGNTIYF TGTGCCAGCACCGAGGGGGGAAACACCATATATTTT
TRBJ2-5 TRBV20-1 NA NA CSAGVETQYF TGCAGTGCCGGAGTGGAGACCCAGTACTTC
TRBJ1-3 TRBV19 NA NA CASRLLDSGNTIYF TGTGCCAGTCGGCTTCTTGACTCTGGAAACACCATATATTTT
TRBJ2-3 TRBV15 NA NA CATRDALTDTQYF TGTGCCACGAGGGACGCCCTCACAGATACGCAGTATTTT
TRBJ1-6 TRBV5-8 TRBD1 NA CASSYPATGANSPLHF TGTGCCAGTAGTTACCCGGCGACAGGGGCAAATTCACCCCTCCACTTT
TRBJ2-3 TRBV30 NA NA CAWSVIEYTDTQYF TGTGCCTGGAGTGTAATAGAGTACACAGATACGCAGTATTTT
TRBJ1-1 TRBV15 NA NA CATSRDQGTAFF TGTGCCACCAGCAGAGATCAGGGGACGGCTTTCTTT
TRBJ2-3 TRBV7-9 NA few CASSPPSTDTQYF TGTGCCAGCAGCCCCCCTAGCACAGATACGCAGTATTTT
TRBJ1-2 TRBV19 NA NA CASSIRSVSSYGYTF TGTGCCAGTAGTATAAGGTCTGTAAGTAGCTATGGCTACACCTTC
TRBJ1-1 TRBV18 NA few CAGTSGQQGEAFF TGTGCCGGTACCAGCGGTCAACAGGGCGAAGCTTTCTTT
TRBJ2-7 TRBV6-6 NA NA CASSYRYGLEQYF TGTGCCAGCAGTTACCGCTACGGTCTCGAGCAGTACTTC
TRBJ1-5 TRBV6-5 NA NA CASSADEGGSQPQHF TGTGCCAGCAGCGCGGACGAAGGGGGAAGTCAGCCCCAGCATTTT
TRBJ2-5 TRBV29-1 TRBD2 NA CSVRAGAGETQYF TGCAGCGTGAGAGCGGGAGCGGGGGAGACCCAGTACTTC
TRBJ2-1 TRBV18 NA few CASSRSRNEQFF TGTGCCAGCTCACGGTCCAGGAATGAGCAGTTCTTC
TRBJ1-1 TRBV30 NA NA CAWSATGTEAFF TGTGCCTGGAGTGCCACTGGGACTGAAGCTTTCTTT
TRBJ2-7 TRBV5-4 TRBD2 NA CASSSPTSATYEQYF TGTGCCAGCAGCTCCCCGACTAGCGCGACTTACGAGCAGTACTTC
TRBJ1-3 TRBV5-5 NA few CASSRGTGATALHGNTIYF TGTGCCAGCAGTCGTGGAACAGGCGCCACCGCTCTCCACGGAAACACCATATATTTT